Sequencing of this T cell receptor (beta chain) was carried out in a study of T cell responses to AZD1222 COVID-19 vaccine (dated by TCRdb to about 2021). General notes on the study: TCR sequencing covered approximately 230 trial participants: roughly 200 given two doses of AZD1222 and 26 given two doses of MenACWY control vaccine. Enrollment into the trials was organized by age into subgroups of 18-55, 56-69 and 70-plus years, and those subgroups contained around 150, 28 and 57 TCR-sequenced participants, respectively.

Reading the germline V gene gives CDR1 MNHNS and CDR2 SASEGT. The CDR3 measures 13 amino acids from cysteine to phenylalanine. The retained sequence is limited to the CDR3, 39 bases, with the frame set at the first base. The junction shows trimming of 2 bases on V and 6 bases on J, plus 11 bases between the germline ends. Overall study outcomes, separate from this receptor: Vaccine-associated CD4 TCRs spanned the whole spike protein, with dominant responses in regions 160-218 and 743-854. Epitopes outside the regions mutated in the B.1.351 and B.1.1.7 variants were reportedly recognized by nearly half of the unique spike-specific TCRs. The 56-69-year group was small, and its depth increase did not reach significance, likely because of low power. Because no samples from the day 14 peak response were available, repertoires could be characterized only after the peak T cell response. Conclusions about previously exposed vaccinees are limited, since just a handful of AZD1222 recipients were seropositive for SARS-CoV-2 at baseline. A significant rise in spike-specific TCR breadth and depth was observed after two AZD1222 doses relative to day 0 and relative to MenACWY recipients. Participants were mostly white British and included more females than males, and it was suggested by the authors that clonal diversity may have been underestimated.

The sample's time point label, in plain terms: about 28 days (+/-7) after the second vaccine dose. AZD1222 recipients whose second dose came at about 4 weeks and those whose second dose came at about 12 weeks were combined into one group, since spike-specific TCR depth and breadth did not differ between the two schedules. Samples from vaccinated people were obtained from the UK trials COV001 and COV002, which included a single-blind randomized controlled phase 2/3 trial of AZD1222 (ChAdOx1 nCoV-19) in healthy adults. For TCRbeta chain sequencing, PBMC samples were collected from trial participants at day 0 and at day 28 after the second dose. The CDR3 regions of human TCRbeta chains were analyzed by immunosequencing. Per the source publication's procedure: TCRs in the repertoires were compared against a reference library of SARS-CoV-2-specific TCRs that had been generated with the MIRA antigen-specificity platform. Breadth was defined as the fraction of unique TCRs that were SARS-CoV-2-associated, and depth was defined as the fraction of total T cells that were SARS-CoV-2-associated. Each spike-specific TCR was assigned to its reactive spike region and to a CD4 or CD8 class using the MIRA data. Log10-transformed breadth and depth values were compared by one-way ANOVA with Sidak's multiple comparisons tests. TCRdb mirrors the immuneACCESS table, restricted to in-frame sequences. Some clones are absent from its copies; in checked studies, under half trace to an unresolved V gene, and the reason for the others is unknown. The V and J calls and clone size are taken from that table; D and trimming were inferred from the DNA. In all, the sample holds around 140,000 clones, and roughly 90% of those were seen once. Under 1.2% of the sample lies in the top ten.

Note on this clone: Its recognized antigen is unknown. No base quality information exists; no much larger clone differs at one position.

Sequencing used peripheral blood, obtained 28 days after the second AZD1222 dose. The sequence joins TRBV6-1 to TRBJ2-7; the D gene is not confidently resolved. The clonotype originates from an adult who received the AZD1222 COVID-19 vaccine. CDR3 region: CASSELAKREQYF. The sequenced DNA: TGTGCCAGCAGTGAATTGGCGAAGCGCGAGCAGTACTTC.